This T cell receptor beta chain was identified during a study of OX40 agonist ivuxolimab in advanced cancers. Study in general: Melanoma, hepatocellular carcinoma, head and neck or renal cell cancer occurred in dose-escalation patients.

J was trimmed by 4 bases and V by 0 bases; bases with no gene match: 4. Germline V gene sequence: CDR1 SGDLS, CDR2 YYNGEE. CDR3 length: 17 residues. Method: immunoSEQ multiplex PCR; TCRdb's copy keeps in-frame clones and lacks some. The profile covers tens of thousands of clones, with roughly nine tenths appearing a single time and roughly 0.37% taken by the ten largest. The TCR sequence derives from an adult with an advanced solid tumor such as melanoma, head and neck, liver or kidney cancer. The input for sequencing was CD4+ or CD8+ T cells sorted from blood, taken in a trial of the OX40 agonist ivuxolimab. V usage is TRBV9 and J usage is TRBJ2-3; 14 positions match TRBD2. The CDR3 bases are TGTGCCAGCAGCGTAGTAGGGACTAGCGGGAGACCAGATACGCAGTATTTT. It codes for CASSVVGTSGRPDTQYF.